The 7 T cell receptor beta chains below come from one sample, sequenced in a study of shared clonotypes between healthy human individuals. Repertoires were generated with immunoSEQ multiplex PCR, while TCRdb's copy carries only in-frame clones and drops some. Of some 1 million clones in the sample, about 74% were seen once. Sequencing was performed on memory CD4+ T cells sorted from blood. As for subset: CD45RA-negative fraction. These receptors were obtained from a man between 18 and 29 years old in good health.

The chain is built from TRBV29-1 and TRBJ2-1; 12 bases align to TRBD2. The CDR3 is 16 amino acids. V was clipped by 4 bases and J by 2 bases; unmatched bases: 6. Germline lookup yields CDR1 SQVTM and CDR2 ANQGSEA. CDR3 nucleotide sequence: TGCAGCGTTGGGACTAGCGGGACGAGACCCTACAATGAGCAGTTCTTC. Translation gives CSVGTSGTRPYNEQFF.

CDR3 sequence (DNA): TGCGCCAGACGCGGCGGCCGACAAGAGACCCAGTACTTC. Translated, it gives CARRGGRQETQYF. This rearrangement joins TRBV23-1 to TRBJ2-5; D gene uncertain. TRBV23-1 is an open reading frame, and its role is uncertain. With 9 bases removed from V and 2 bases from J, the gap between germline ends came to 13 bases. The CDR3 is made up of 13 amino acids.

The gene calls are TRBV30 and TRBJ1-6, with 11 bases matching TRBD1. There are 15 residues in the CDR3. Germline values: CDR1 GTSNPN, CDR2 SVGIG (reference sequence). V trimming: 2 bases; J trimming: 10 bases; junction bases outside the gene matches: 7. The CDR3 region is CAWSPRTGGHSPLHF. CDR3 DNA sequence: TGTGCCTGGAGTCCCCGGACAGGGGGCCACTCACCCCTCCACTTT.

This clone was detected a few times. The V and J genes are TRBV21-1 and TRBJ2-2; the table's D call TRBD1 went unverified against the DNA. TRBV21-1 is assigned pseudogene status. This CDR3 contains 21 residues. The CDR3 reads CASSKALCRTGAPNDTGELFF. As DNA, the CDR3 is TGTGCCAGCAGCAAAGCGCTTTGTCGGACAGGGGCGCCTAACGACACCGGGGAGCTGTTTTTT.

The chain has TRBV7-2 and TRBJ2-7; D gene unclear. CDR1 and CDR2 (germline): SGHTA, FQGNSA. The V gene lost 6 bases and the J gene lost 0 bases, with 15 bases spanning the gap. This CDR3 contains 15 residues. This CDR3 reads CASSPPGYLSYEQYF. The DNA for the CDR3 is TGTGCCAGCAGTCCCCCAGGTTACCTCTCCTACGAGCAGTACTTC.

The chain combines TRBV5-1 with TRBJ2-7, with D possibly matching TRBD2 (5 bases). The CDR3 covers 14 residues. With 4 bases removed from V and 2 bases from J, the gap between germline ends came to 13 bases. Germline loops: CDR1 SGHRS, CDR2 YFSETQ. CDR3 nucleotide sequence: TGCGCCAGCAGCAGCACGGGGAAAGCCTACGAGCAGTACTTC. This translates into CASSSTGKAYEQYF.

The V gene is TRBV5-5, the J gene TRBJ1-1, with a weak D call TRBD1 (5 bases). V was shortened by 2 bases and J by 3 bases, with 17 bases between the two germline ends. There are 16 residues in the CDR3. Germline CDR1 reads SGHKS; CDR2 reads YYEKEE (reference sequence). CDR3 nucleotide sequence: TGTGCCAGCAGCTTTGGGAACCTACGGGGGGACACTGAAGCTTTCTTT. It is translated as CASSFGNLRGDTEAFF.